This T cell receptor (beta chain) originates from a study of memory CD4+ T cells and cytomegalovirus serostatus. The CDR3 loop spans 13 amino acids. CDR1 and CDR2 from the germline V gene are SGHTA and FQGTGA. The V gene lost 3 bases and the J gene lost 5 bases, with 10 bases spanning the gap. In the original analysis: After removing out-of-frame reads, under 2.5 million distinct TCRbeta sequences remained. Here immunoSEQ multiplex PCR was the method, and the copy in TCRdb shows in-frame clones only, minus some. D and trimming come from the DNA, and the V and J calls and clone size come from that table. Among 52,000 or so clones listed, under 90% were seen once. A word on this clone: The antigen is unknown.

Study-level points and caveats: About 40% of the roughly 160 known CMV-associated TCRbeta sequences appeared in CD4+ memory. The CMV-associated TCR signature appears largely within the CD4+ memory repertoire.

The sort gate was single viable CD3+CD4+CD8-CD45RO+ cells for memory CD4+ T cells. Total CD4+ T cells were enriched by CD4 positive selection. Material for sequencing was memory CD4+ T cells from blood. The TCR sequence derives from an adult in good health and CMV-seronegative. The chain carries TRBV7-3 and TRBJ1-1; D unresolved. Here the CDR3 reads CASSFKGGTEAFF. The CDR3 DNA is TGTGCCAGCAGCTTTAAAGGAGGGACTGAAGCTTTCTTT. The full variable domain, completed using reference TRBV7-3 and TRBJ1-1, is GAGVSQTPSNKVTEKGKYVELRCDPISGHTALYWYRQSLGQGPEFLIYFQGTGAADDSGLPNDRFFAVRPEGSVSTLKIQRTERGDSAVYLCASSFKGGTEAFFGQGTRLTVV.